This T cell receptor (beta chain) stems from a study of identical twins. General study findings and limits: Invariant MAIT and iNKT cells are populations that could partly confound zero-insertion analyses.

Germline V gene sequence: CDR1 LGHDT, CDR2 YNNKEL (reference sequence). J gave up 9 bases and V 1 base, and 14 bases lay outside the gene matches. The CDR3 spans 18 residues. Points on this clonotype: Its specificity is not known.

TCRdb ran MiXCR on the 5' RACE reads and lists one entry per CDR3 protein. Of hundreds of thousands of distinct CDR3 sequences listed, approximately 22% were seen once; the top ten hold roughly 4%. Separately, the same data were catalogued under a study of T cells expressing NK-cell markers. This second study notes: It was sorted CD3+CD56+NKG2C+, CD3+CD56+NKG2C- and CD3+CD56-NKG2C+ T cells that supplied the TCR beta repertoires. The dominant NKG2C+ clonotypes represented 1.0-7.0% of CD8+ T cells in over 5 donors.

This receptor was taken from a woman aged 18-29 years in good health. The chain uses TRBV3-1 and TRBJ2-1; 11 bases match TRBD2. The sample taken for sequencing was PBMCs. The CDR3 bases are TGTGCCAGCAGCCAAGGGTGGCGACTAGCGGGGCAGGACGGTGAGCAGTTCTTC. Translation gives CASSQGWRLAGQDGEQFF.